This section outlines one T cell receptor (beta chain) sequence together with its context. What it recognizes is unknown. The sample is drawn from a study of T cell repertoires in cytomegalovirus infection. The CDR3 has 12 amino acids. Looked up from germline, CDR1 is PRHDT and CDR2 is FYEKMQ (reference sequence). V lost 0 bases and J 9 bases, leaving 6 bases between the germline ends. General study findings and limits: Dominant in the ex vivo response were TCR beta clonotypes restricted by HLA-C and specific for CMV.

TCRdb redid the calling of the reads with MiXCR, one entry per CDR3 protein. The sample has some 800,000 distinct CDR3 sequences, over 25% seen once. Sequences were derived from cultured CD8+ T cells from PBMCs, sampled from culture after CMV antigen stimulation. This clonotype was sampled from a human donor in good health (CMV status not recorded). Some clones in this sample may be carry-over from other donors' samples. This sequence joins TRBV13 and TRBJ2-4; D possibly corresponds to TRBD1 (6 bases). The CDR3 bases are TGTGCCAGCAGCTTAGGAGGGGGCATTCAGTACTTC. Translated, it gives CASSLGGGIQYF.